These T cell receptor beta chains were read from a single sample in a study of yellow fever vaccine responses in identical twins. TCRdb re-derived calls from the RT-PCR reads in MiXCR, one entry per CDR3 protein. The sample consists of under 30,000 distinct CDR3 sequences, roughly 73% of them appearing once. This specimen was T cells from blood (PBMCs), unsorted or a sorted subset (not recorded which), taken before or after yellow fever vaccination (not recorded which). The receptors stem from a woman under 30 who received the yellow fever vaccine. The CDR3 runs from the conserved cysteine through the conserved F or W. Fields, in order: D gene, clone size, V gene, J gene, CDR3 DNA, CDR3 protein. The D gene is left open where the match is weak. Size is omitted from some rows. Given values are once, few, many or a class for expanded clones.

-	few	TRBV4-1	TRBJ2-5	TGCGCCAGCAGCCAAGAGGTGCAGGGGCTTTGGGAGACCCAGTACTTC	CASSQEVQGLWETQYF
TRBD2	once	TRBV18	TRBJ2-5	TGTGCCAGCTCACCGACCGGGGGGAAAGAGACCCAGTACTTC	CASSPTGGKETQYF
-	-	TRBV2	TRBJ2-1	TGTGCCAGCAGCACCACCGGGCGGGCACAGTTCTTC	CASSTTGRAQFF
-	-	TRBV23-1	TRBJ2-2	TGCGCCTATCGAAATAAGGACAGCACCGGGGAGCTGTTTTTT	CAYRNKDSTGELFF
TRBD1	-	TRBV7-2	TRBJ2-2	TGTGCCAGCAGCTTAGTAGGGACAGAGACCGGGGAGCTGTTTTTT	CASSLVGTETGELFF
-	few	TRBV2	TRBJ1-1	TGTGCCAGCACCGAGGGGGGGGACACTGAAGCTTTCTTT	CASTEGGDTEAFF
TRBD2	once	TRBV18	TRBJ2-2	TGTGCCAGCTCACCCTACGGGGGGGCTTCGAACACCGGGGAGCTGTTTTTT	CASSPYGGASNTGELFF
-	few	TRBV7-9	TRBJ1-5	TGTGCCAGCAGCTTAAACAGTGGGGCCAATCAGCCCCAGCATTTT	CASSLNSGANQPQHF
TRBD2	-	TRBV7-6	TRBJ2-1	TGTGCCAGCAGCTTGGGACTAGCGGGAGGGCCGTACAATGAGCAGTTCTTC	CASSLGLAGGPYNEQFF
-	-	TRBV28	TRBJ1-4	TGTGCCAGCGGACAGACGAATGAAAAACTGTTTTTT	CASGQTNEKLFF
TRBD1	-	TRBV10-3	TRBJ1-2	TGTGCCATCAGCAGCCGGGACAGCAGTAACTATGGCTACACCTTC	CAISSRDSSNYGYTF
-	-	TRBV11-2	TRBJ2-7	TGTGCCAGCAGCTTAGATCCCCAAAGAGTGGATTTAGCCTACGAGCAGTACTTC	CASSLDPQRVDLAYEQYF
TRBD2	-	TRBV28	TRBJ2-7	TGTGCCAGCTTTACAACTAGCGGGAGCCCCTACGAGCAGTACTTC	CASFTTSGSPYEQYF
TRBD2	-	TRBV2	TRBJ2-7	TGTGCCAGCAAGGAATTACTGGTAGCGGGAGGCGAGCAGTACTTC	CASKELLVAGGEQYF
-	-	TRBV5-6	TRBJ2-7	TGTGCCAGCAGCCTGCGGGAATCCTACGAGCAGTACTTC	CASSLRESYEQYF
-	-	TRBV10-3	TRBJ2-7	TGTGCCATCAGTAGCAGGGACAACGAGCAGTACTTC	CAISSRDNEQYF
TRBD1	-	TRBV12-3/TRBV12-4	TRBJ2-1	TGTGCCAGCACCAAAACAGGGGGCTTGGATGAGCAGTTCTTC	CASTKTGGLDEQFF
-	-	TRBV11-2	TRBJ2-7	TGTGCCAGCAGCTTAGGTCGCTACGAGCAGTACTTC	CASSLGRYEQYF
-	-	TRBV11-1	TRBJ2-1	TGTGCCAGCAGCTTGGTAGGATACAGGGCTGAGCAGTTCTTC	CASSLVGYRAEQFF
-	-	TRBV13	TRBJ1-1	TGTGCCAGCAGCTTAGTGTTGGGGTCCACTGAAGCTTTCTTT	CASSLVLGSTEAFF
-	few	TRBV7-6	TRBJ2-5	TGTGCCAGCAGCCCAATCCGGCTAAATACCCTAGTCCAAGAGACCCAGTACTTC	CASSPIRLNTLVQETQYF
-	-	TRBV12-3/TRBV12-4	TRBJ1-2	TGTGCCAGCAGTTTAGGGACAGCTCCTTTCTATGGCTACACCTTC	CASSLGTAPFYGYTF
-	-	TRBV5-1	TRBJ1-3	TGCGCCAGCAGCTTGGAGGAAGCAGGAGCTGGAAACACCATATATTTT	CASSLEEAGAGNTIYF
-	-	TRBV10-3	TRBJ1-1	TGTGCCATCAGTGAGTCGGGGCAGTTGGCTGAAGCTTTCTTT	CAISESGQLAEAFF
-	-	TRBV11-1	TRBJ2-1	TGTGCCAGCAGCTTACTCCTGGGGCCTAGCTCCTACAATGAGCAGTTCTTC	CASSLLLGPSSYNEQFF
-	-	TRBV13	TRBJ2-3	TGTGCCAGCAGTTTACTAGATGATACGCAGTATTTT	CASSLLDDTQYF
-	-	TRBV20-1	TRBJ2-1	TGCAGTGGAAGACAGTTGGGAGAGGGCAATGAGCAGTTCTTC	CSGRQLGEGNEQFF
-	-	TRBV28	TRBJ2-3	TGTGCCAGCAGTTTCGACGCTAGCACAGATACGCAGTATTTT	CASSFDASTDTQYF
TRBD1	once	TRBV11-1	TRBJ2-1	TGTGCCAGCAGCCCGGGACAGTCCTACAATGAGCAGTTCTTC	CASSPGQSYNEQFF
-	few	TRBV11-1	TRBJ1-5	TGTGCCAGCAGCTTAGGACAGGGCAATCAGCCCCAGCATTTT	CASSLGQGNQPQHF
-	once	TRBV27	TRBJ1-4	TGTGCCAGCACCCCGGGTAGGGGAGGAGAAAAACTGTTTTTT	CASTPGRGGEKLFF
-	-	TRBV10-3	TRBJ2-2	TGTGCCATCACTTTACAGGCGAACACCGGGGAGCTGTTTTTT	CAITLQANTGELFF
-	-	TRBV18	TRBJ2-5	TGTGCCAGCTCACCACCCACAAGGGAAGAGACCCAGTACTTC	CASSPPTREETQYF
-	-	TRBV13	TRBJ1-2	TGTGCCAGCAGCACGGGTTTCCCATATGGCTACACCTTC	CASSTGFPYGYTF
-	-	TRBV11-2	TRBJ1-5	TGTGCCAGCAGCTTTGTTAGCAATCAGCCCCAGCATTTT	CASSFVSNQPQHF
TRBD1	-	TRBV29-1	TRBJ2-1	TGCAGCGTTAACCGGGACAGGGGGATCTATGAGCAGTTCTTC	CSVNRDRGIYEQFF
-	-	TRBV9	TRBJ2-4	TGTGCCAGCAGTTTGGGCCGCGGGGCCAAAAACATTCAGTACTTC	CASSLGRGAKNIQYF
TRBD2	-	TRBV5-1	TRBJ2-1	TGCGCCAGCAGCTTAAATCTAGCGGGCCCTAATGAGCAGTTCTTC	CASSLNLAGPNEQFF
-	once	TRBV29-1	TRBJ2-7	TGCAGCGCGAGATTGGGGGGCGGGAGCTCCTACGAGCAGTACTTC	CSARLGGGSSYEQYF
TRBD2	-	TRBV4-1	TRBJ2-3	TGCGCGGGGGGAGCGGGGGGGGATACGCAGTATTTT	CAGGAGGDTQYF
TRBD1	-	TRBV9	TRBJ1-2	TGTGCCAGCAGCCCGCGACAGGGGTGGGACTATGGCTACACCTTC	CASSPRQGWDYGYTF
-	few	TRBV28	TRBJ1-2	TGTGCCAGCAGCTCCGCACCCCAAAGGGGCTACACCTTC	CASSSAPQRGYTF
-	-	TRBV28	TRBJ2-7	TGTGCCAGCAGTTTATGGGGTGGGGGACAGTACTTC	CASSLWGGGQYF
-	-	TRBV4-2	TRBJ2-2	TGTGCCAGCAGCCAATGGGGACCCGGGGAGCTGTTTTTT	CASSQWGPGELFF
TRBD1	-	TRBV10-3	TRBJ1-4	TGTGCCATCAGTGAGTCGACAGGGGACAAGCCTTTACACGAAAAACTGTTTTTT	CAISESTGDKPLHEKLFF